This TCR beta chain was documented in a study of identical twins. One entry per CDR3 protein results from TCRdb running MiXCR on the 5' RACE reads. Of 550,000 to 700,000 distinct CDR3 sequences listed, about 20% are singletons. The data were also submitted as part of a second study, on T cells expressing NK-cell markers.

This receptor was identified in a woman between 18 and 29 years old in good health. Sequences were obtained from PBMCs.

CDR3 in amino acids: CASSYSGQSQETQYF. CDR3 DNA sequence: TGTGCCAGCAGTTACTCAGGACAGTCTCAAGAGACCCAGTACTTC. This rearrangement joins TRBV6-5 to TRBJ2-5; maybe TRBD1 (6 bases). The V gene's germline CDR1 is MNHEY and CDR2 SVGAGI. Trimming left V 0 bases short and J 2 bases short, with 10 bases between. The CDR3 consists of 15 residues.